This TCR beta chain was recorded in a study of blood T cell repertoires in COVID-19. The Seattle patients joined while their infection was active and were tracked longitudinally afterward. The CDR3 length is 15 residues. Trimming took 6 bases from V and 4 from J; bases not matched to a gene: 5. Germline CDR1 is MNHEY and CDR2 is SVGEGT. In the original processing: Estimates of nucleated cell counts were drawn from the amplification of reference gene primers. Clones were read by immunoSEQ multiplex PCR, and TCRdb kept only the in-frame ones, dropping some. V and J calls and clone size are given by that table; D and trimming were obtained from the DNA. The table records approximately 480,000 clones, 80% to 90% of them present only once.

V and J are TRBV6-2 or TRBV6-3 and TRBJ2-1, with 11 nucleotides matching TRBD2. The source of this sequence is a man aged 18 to 30 with COVID-19, enrolled during active disease. Sequenced: peripheral blood. The CDR3 loop reads CASSGLAGVYNEQFF. Here the CDR3 DNA reads TGTGCCAGCAGCGGACTAGCGGGCGTTTACAATGAGCAGTTCTTC.